These T cell receptor beta chains were read from a single sample in a study of blood T cell repertoires in COVID-19. Method: immunoSEQ multiplex PCR; TCRdb's copy keeps in-frame clones and lacks some. The sample holds around 250,000 clones; approximately 80% are singletons and the top ten take roughly 4.7%. Material: PBMCs or T cells enriched from blood (not recorded which). Source of these receptors: a man aged 40-49 years who had been exposed to COVID-19. CDR3s include the opening cysteine and the closing phenylalanine or tryptophan. D genes are given only for firm matches. Clone size, where shown, is once, few, many, or a class for clones that have expanded.

CDR3nt: TGTGCCAGCTCACCATCCTGGACAGGGGAGATCATGAACACTGAAGCTTTCTTT
CDR3aa: CASSPSWTGEIMNTEAFF
j_gene: TRBJ1-1
v_gene: TRBV18
d_gene: TRBD1
abundance: -

CDR3nt: TGTGCCAGCAGCTTGGCCCACCTCTCTGGGGCCAACGTCCTGACTTTC
CDR3aa: CASSLAHLSGANVLTF
j_gene: TRBJ2-6
v_gene: TRBV13
d_gene: -
abundance: -

CDR3nt: TGTGCCAGCAGCTTGGTCGGGGGGACTCTGGACACCATATATTTT
CDR3aa: CASSLVGGTLDTIYF
j_gene: TRBJ1-3
v_gene: TRBV5-6
d_gene: -
abundance: -

CDR3nt: TGTGCCAGCAGCCCCCTAGGGGGACATGCCCACAATGAGCAGTTCTTC
CDR3aa: CASSPLGGHAHNEQFF
j_gene: TRBJ2-1
v_gene: TRBV7-9
d_gene: -
abundance: -

CDR3nt: TGTGCCTGGAGTGTACGATGGGGGCGGGGGTTGTACGGCGGGAAGACCGGGGAGCTGTTTTTT
CDR3aa: CAWSVRWGRGLYGGKTGELFF
j_gene: TRBJ2-2
v_gene: TRBV30
d_gene: -
abundance: -

CDR3nt: TGTGCCAGCAGGGGAGGCGGGAACACTGAAGCTTTCTTT
CDR3aa: CASRGGGNTEAFF
j_gene: TRBJ1-1
v_gene: TRBV3-1/TRBV3-2
d_gene: -
abundance: few

CDR3nt: TGTGCCAGCAGTGAATATAAGGGGGGGACTGAAGCTTTCTTT
CDR3aa: CASSEYKGGTEAFF
j_gene: TRBJ1-1
v_gene: TRBV25-1
d_gene: -
abundance: -

CDR3nt: TGCGCCAGCAGTGAGTCAATGGTGGGACAGGCGGAGCAGTACTTC
CDR3aa: CASSESMVGQAEQYF
j_gene: TRBJ2-7
v_gene: TRBV10-1
d_gene: TRBD1
abundance: -

CDR3nt: TGTGCCAGCAGCTTTCAGGGGGCGTTGATAGATACGCAGTATTTT
CDR3aa: CASSFQGALIDTQYF
j_gene: TRBJ2-3
v_gene: TRBV5-4
d_gene: TRBD1
abundance: once

CDR3nt: TGTGCCAGTAGTATGGGTACGGGAGATACGCAGTATTTT
CDR3aa: CASSMGTGDTQYF
j_gene: TRBJ2-3
v_gene: TRBV19
d_gene: -
abundance: -

CDR3nt: TGTGCCAGCAGTTCCATCCCAGGTGAGCAGTACTTC
CDR3aa: CASSSIPGEQYF
j_gene: TRBJ2-7
v_gene: TRBV6-2/TRBV6-3
d_gene: -
abundance: -

CDR3nt: TGTGCCAGCAGCTACTCCAATGGGGGGGCCCAGTACTTC
CDR3aa: CASSYSNGGAQYF
j_gene: TRBJ2-5
v_gene: TRBV7-3
d_gene: TRBD2
abundance: -

CDR3nt: TGTGCCAGTATTATCCTACCTCAAGGGGAGCTGTTTTTT
CDR3aa: CASIILPQGELFF
j_gene: TRBJ2-2
v_gene: TRBV19
d_gene: -
abundance: few

CDR3nt: TGTGCCAGCAGCGCCCCAGAACGTGGCACCGGGGAGCTGTTTTTT
CDR3aa: CASSAPERGTGELFF
j_gene: TRBJ2-2
v_gene: TRBV9
d_gene: -
abundance: -

CDR3nt: TGTGCCATCAGTGTCGACAGGGGGCGAGGCGAGCAGTACTTC
CDR3aa: CAISVDRGRGEQYF
j_gene: TRBJ2-7
v_gene: TRBV10-3
d_gene: TRBD1
abundance: -

CDR3nt: TGTGCCATCAGTGGAGGAGACACTGAAGCTTTCTTT
CDR3aa: CAISGGDTEAFF
j_gene: TRBJ1-1
v_gene: TRBV10-3
d_gene: -
abundance: -

CDR3nt: TGTGCCACCGAAGCCCCCGGGACAGGGGGTTATGGCTACACCTTC
CDR3aa: CATEAPGTGGYGYTF
j_gene: TRBJ1-2
v_gene: TRBV24-1
d_gene: TRBD1
abundance: -

CDR3nt: TGTGCCAGCTCACCGGGTTCACAGGGGAACACTGAAGCTTTCTTT
CDR3aa: CASSPGSQGNTEAFF
j_gene: TRBJ1-1
v_gene: TRBV18
d_gene: -
abundance: -

CDR3nt: TGTGCCAGCAGACCATCCGGCTACGAGCAGTACTTC
CDR3aa: CASRPSGYEQYF
j_gene: TRBJ2-7
v_gene: TRBV2
d_gene: -
abundance: -

CDR3nt: TGCAGTGCTGTAAACAATGAGCAGTTCTTC
CDR3aa: CSAVNNEQFF
j_gene: TRBJ2-1
v_gene: TRBV20-1
d_gene: -
abundance: -

CDR3nt: TGTGCCAGCAGCTTAGGGGACAGAAGAAACACCATATATTTT
CDR3aa: CASSLGDRRNTIYF
j_gene: TRBJ1-3
v_gene: TRBV7-6
d_gene: TRBD1
abundance: few

CDR3nt: TGTGCCAGCAGCGCCACTAGCGGGACCCTATCCGGGGAGCTGTTTTTT
CDR3aa: CASSATSGTLSGELFF
j_gene: TRBJ2-2
v_gene: TRBV6-6
d_gene: TRBD2
abundance: -

CDR3nt: TGTGCCAGCAGCTGGACAGGGCGAATAGGCTACGAGCAGTACTTC
CDR3aa: CASSWTGRIGYEQYF
j_gene: TRBJ2-7
v_gene: TRBV7-2
d_gene: TRBD1
abundance: -

CDR3nt: TGTGCCAGCAGCTTAACTTTCGGGGGAAGCACAGATACGCAGTATTTT
CDR3aa: CASSLTFGGSTDTQYF
j_gene: TRBJ2-3
v_gene: TRBV7-9
d_gene: -
abundance: many

CDR3nt: TGTGCCAGCAGCCAAGAGGTGGGACAGGGTTGGGATGAGCAGTTCTTC
CDR3aa: CASSQEVGQGWDEQFF
j_gene: TRBJ2-1
v_gene: TRBV3-1/TRBV3-2
d_gene: TRBD1
abundance: -

CDR3nt: TGTGCCAGTAGTATAGGTCAGGCCCTCACTGGGGCCAACGTCCTGACTTTC
CDR3aa: CASSIGQALTGANVLTF
j_gene: TRBJ2-6
v_gene: TRBV19
d_gene: -
abundance: -

CDR3nt: TGTGCCAGCAGCTTAGCCCCGTCCACTGAAGCTTTCTTT
CDR3aa: CASSLAPSTEAFF
j_gene: TRBJ1-1
v_gene: TRBV11-3
d_gene: -
abundance: -

CDR3nt: TGTGCCAGCACCTTAGCTGGAGGTCCCGGGGAGCTGTTTTTT
CDR3aa: CASTLAGGPGELFF
j_gene: TRBJ2-2
v_gene: TRBV7-9
d_gene: -
abundance: once

CDR3nt: TGTGCTAGTGTCCCGAGCGGGAGGGCCAACACCGGGGAGCTGTTTTTT
CDR3aa: CASVPSGRANTGELFF
j_gene: TRBJ2-2
v_gene: TRBV12-5
d_gene: TRBD2
abundance: -

CDR3nt: TGTGCCAGCAGTACATTTCAGGGGGATGGCTACACCTTC
CDR3aa: CASSTFQGDGYTF
j_gene: TRBJ1-2
v_gene: TRBV11-3
d_gene: TRBD1
abundance: once

CDR3nt: TGCGCCAGCAGTAAAGAGAGCGGGAGGACAGATACGCAGTATTTT
CDR3aa: CASSKESGRTDTQYF
j_gene: TRBJ2-3
v_gene: TRBV10-1
d_gene: TRBD2
abundance: -